This T cell receptor (beta chain) was recovered during a study of post-analysis software for immune sequencing data. Study-wide background: Several disease courses (relapsing-remitting, secondary progressive and progressive-relapsing) of multiple sclerosis were included.

Study conclusions and caveats: The F measure placed samples prepared in the same batch into strongly shared clusters.

Regarding this clonotype: Its antigen is unknown.

Libraries were made from TCR beta cDNA, and they carried unique molecular identifiers. TCRdb itself ran the PCR reads through MiXCR, one entry per CDR3 protein. Of 820,000 or so distinct CDR3 sequences in the sample, about 53% were seen once. Sequenced: blood. The sequence came from a girl aged 10 to 17 with multiple sclerosis.

CDR3 DNA: TGTGCCAGCAGCTCGGGACAGCCGACATATGGCTACACCTTC. This encodes CASSSGQPTYGYTF. The V call is TRBV6-5, the J call TRBJ1-2; 7 nucleotides align to TRBD1. The CDR3 is made up of 14 amino acids. The germline CDR1 and CDR2 sequences are MNHEY and SVGAGI. V lost 6 bases to trimming and J lost 5 bases; unmatched junction nucleotides: 9.